The 24 T cell receptor beta chains in this list originate from one sample, sequenced in a study of human T cells and chemical hapten exposure. One entry per CDR3 protein, called by TCRdb with MiXCR from the RACE reads. The table has under 90,000 distinct CDR3 sequences, 8.6% seen once. Time point: healthy volunteer bleed at 6 weeks. The starting material, unfractionated whole blood, was used for total RNA extraction. The sample was whole blood. All receptors derive from a male donor in good health. Some clones in this sample may be carry-over from other donors' samples.

The J gene is TRBJ2-5, the V gene TRBV12-3 or TRBV12-4; D is perhaps TRBD1 (6 bases). The CDR3 contains 13 residues. Trimming took 6 bases from V and 2 from J, leaving 10 bases between them. The CDR3 spells CASSHGQQETQYF. As DNA, the CDR3 is TGTGCCAGCAGCCACGGACAGCAAGAGACCCAGTACTTC.

This clonotype was detected a few times. The J gene is TRBJ2-7, the V gene TRBV21-1; the table's D call, TRBD2, has no DNA check behind it. TRBV21-1 is annotated as a pseudogene. The CDR3 is 16 amino acids. Here the CDR3 reads CASSKELNGLEYEQYF. The CDR3 DNA follows: TGTGCCAGCAGCAAAGAATTAAATGGACTAGAGTACGAGCAGTACTTC.

CDR3 region: CASSSDHRVDNQPQHF. As DNA, the CDR3 is TGTGCCAGCAGCTCAGACCACAGGGTTGACAATCAGCCCCAGCATTTT. The chain employs TRBV5-6 and TRBJ1-5, with a weak D call TRBD1 (6 bases). From germline, CDR1 is SGHDT and CDR2 YYEEEE. The CDR3 sequence is 16 residues long. V was cut by 3 bases and J by 3 bases, with 16 bases left in between. The variable domain in full, completed from reference TRBV5-6 and TRBJ1-5, reads DAGVTQSPTHLIKTRGQQVTLRCSPKSGHDTVSWYQQALGQGPQFIFQYYEEEERQRGNFPDRFSGHQFPNYSSELNVNALLLGDSALYLCASSSDHRVDNQPQHFGDGTRLSIL.

The chain joins TRBV5-4 to TRBJ2-7; D possibly corresponds to TRBD1 (5 bases). Germline V lookup: CDR1 SGHNT, CDR2 YYREEE (reference sequence). The V gene lost 1 base and the J gene lost 2 bases, with 7 bases spanning the gap. The CDR3 totals 13 residues. The CDR3 is CASSLKDTYEQYF. As DNA, the CDR3 is TGTGCCAGCAGCTTGAAGGACACCTACGAGCAGTACTTC.

This clonotype was seen repeatedly, ten times or more. The chain combines TRBV12-3 or TRBV12-4 with TRBJ2-3; TRBD1 agrees at 7 bases. The V and J ends lost 6 bases and 2 bases, in that order; junction bases with no gene match: 17. The CDR3 totals 18 residues. The CDR3 spells CASRDSTGLSPLTDTQYF. The CDR3 coding sequence is TGTGCCAGCAGGGATTCGACAGGGTTATCCCCTCTCACAGATACGCAGTATTTT.

This clonotype was recorded a few times. The genes are TRBV12-5 and TRBJ2-7; TRBD1 aligns across 8 bases. The germline gives CDR1 LGHNT, CDR2 FRNRAP. The trim removed 6 bases at V and 3 bases at J, leaving 7 bases unmatched. The CDR3 sequence is 14 residues long. The CDR3 here is CASGPTGVFYEQYF. The DNA of the CDR3 is TGTGCTAGTGGGCCGACAGGGGTTTTCTACGAGCAGTACTTC.

This clonotype appeared a few times. The J gene is TRBJ1-1, the V gene TRBV12-3 or TRBV12-4; TRBD1 matches at 9 bases. CDR3 length equals 14 residues. The V and J ends lost 6 bases and 3 bases, in that order; junction bases with no gene match: 5. CDR3 nucleotide sequence: TGTGCCAGCAGCACGAGGACAGGGGACACTGAAGCTTTCTTT. Its protein product is CASSTRTGDTEAFF.

The chain combines TRBV21-1 with TRBJ1-2; no check of the table's D call, TRBD1, against the DNA was made. TRBV21-1 is an annotated pseudogene. This CDR3 has 13 residues. CDR3 loop: CASSPRDSYGYTF. The DNA for the CDR3 is TGTGCCAGCAGCCCGCGAGACAGCTATGGCTACACCTTC.

Only a few counts were recorded for this clonotype. This chain uses TRBV15 with TRBJ2-7, with a possible D match to TRBD2 (6 bases). Trimming cost V 0 bases and J 6 bases, with 9 bases left between them. The germline gives CDR1 LNHNV, CDR2 YYDKDF (reference sequence). This CDR3 has 13 residues. The CDR3 spells CATSREGGREQYF. CDR3 nucleotide sequence: TGTGCCACCAGCAGAGAGGGGGGTCGCGAGCAGTACTTC.

This clonotype has ten or more counts. The CDR3 loop reads CSLFTDTQYF. The CDR3 nucleotides are TGCAGTCTCTTCACAGATACGCAGTATTTT. The genes are TRBV20-1 and TRBJ2-3; D is unresolved. The length of the CDR3 is 10 residues. Trimming left V 8 bases short and J 2 bases short, with 5 bases between. Germline-derived CDR1 and CDR2 are DFQATT and SNEGSKA (reference sequence).

This clonotype came up a few times. The V call is TRBV5-6, the J call TRBJ2-1; D call uncertain. The CDR3 covers 15 residues. Between the trimmed V and J ends, which lost 2 bases and 0 bases, there was a span of 9 bases. Germline V gene sequence: CDR1 SGHDT, CDR2 YYEEEE. The CDR3 spells CASSFPVDSYNEQFF. In DNA, the CDR3 is TGTGCCAGCAGCTTCCCGGTTGACTCCTACAATGAGCAGTTCTTC. The variable domain in full, completed from reference TRBV5-6 and TRBJ2-1, reads DAGVTQSPTHLIKTRGQQVTLRCSPKSGHDTVSWYQQALGQGPQFIFQYYEEEERQRGNFPDRFSGHQFPNYSSELNVNALLLGDSALYLCASSFPVDSYNEQFFGPGTRLTVL.

This clonotype has only a few counts. The chain recombines TRBV12-3 or TRBV12-4 with TRBJ1-6; tentatively, D is TRBD1 (5 bases). This CDR3 comprises 15 residues. V shed 2 bases and J shed 7 bases, with 12 bases lying between them. The chain's CDR3 is CASSLNVRANSPLHF. The CDR3 nucleotides are TGTGCCAGCAGTTTAAACGTCAGGGCCAATTCACCCCTCCACTTT.

The chain links TRBV29-1 to TRBJ2-4; 10 bases align to TRBD2. Germline V gene sequence: CDR1 SQVTM, CDR2 ANQGSEA. This CDR3 region has 16 residues. With 7 bases clipped from V and 1 base from J, the junction kept 10 bases outside the gene matches. The CDR3 loop is CSARGLAGEAKNIQYF. The CDR3 nucleotides are TGCAGCGCAAGAGGGCTAGCGGGAGAGGCCAAAAACATTCAGTACTTC.

This sequence joins TRBV11-1 and TRBJ2-1; 11 bases agree with TRBD2. The CDR3 sequence is 15 residues long. Germline CDR1 SGHAT, CDR2 FQDESV (reference sequence). J lost 9 bases, V lost 6 bases, and 10 bases had no gene match. As DNA, the CDR3 is TGTGCCAGCAGTATTGAGGGGCTAGCGGGGGGTGAGCAGTTCTTC. Encoded protein: CASSIEGLAGGEQFF.

This clonotype was seen more than once but under ten times. The V call is TRBV7-9, the J call TRBJ2-5, with 9 bases matching TRBD1. V lost 8 bases, J lost 5 bases, and 9 bases stayed unmatched. Germline V lookup: CDR1 SEHNR, CDR2 FQNEAQ (reference sequence). There are 14 residues in the CDR3. CDR3 protein: CASGRQGGAETQYF. In DNA form, the CDR3 reads TGTGCCAGCGGGAGACAGGGGGGCGCGGAGACCCAGTACTTC.

In DNA, the CDR3 is TGCAGTGCTAGAGATGTAGCGGGGGACTCCCTCGAGCAGTACTTC. Translation: CSARDVAGDSLEQYF. This rearrangement joins TRBV20-1 to TRBJ2-7, with 9 positions matching TRBD2. The V gene end was trimmed by 0 bases and the J gene end by 6 bases; junction bases not matched to a gene: 9. The CDR3 has 15 residues. Germline V lookup: CDR1 DFQATT, CDR2 SNEGSKA (reference sequence).

V gene TRBV7-6 combines with J gene TRBJ2-5, with 8 bases matching TRBD2. The CDR3 sequence is 14 residues long. The V and J ends lost 5 bases and 4 bases, in that order; junction bases with no gene match: 6. Germline-derived CDR1 and CDR2 are SGHVS and FNYEAQ. The CDR3 nucleotides are TGTGCCAGCAGCCCGACTAGCGTTCCAGAGACCCAGTACTTC. Its protein is CASSPTSVPETQYF.

Only a few counts were recorded for this clonotype. The chain combines TRBV6-5 with TRBJ1-1, with D unclear. Looked up from germline, CDR1 is MNHEY and CDR2 is SVGAGI. The CDR3 is 16 amino acids. Deletions cut 6 bases from V and 8 bases from J, with 25 bases between. The CDR3: CASSPVGGSHSTEAFF. CDR3 coding DNA: TGTGCCAGCAGCCCCGTCGGTGGCAGTCATTCCACCGAAGCTTTCTTT.

The chain carries TRBV20-1 and TRBJ2-7; D is perhaps TRBD1 or TRBD2 (6 bases each). The V and J ends lost 5 bases and 0 bases respectively, with 20 bases between them. The germline V gene has CDR1 DFQATT and CDR2 SNEGSKA (reference sequence). This CDR3 has 16 amino acids. This CDR3 is CSAPPLGGTDSYEQYF. The CDR3 coding sequence is TGCAGTGCTCCCCCCTTGGGGGGCACCGACTCCTACGAGCAGTACTTC.

This chain connects TRBV25-1 to TRBJ2-7; no reliable D call. The CDR3 totals 16 residues. In germline, CDR1 is MGHDK, CDR2 SYGVNS. Trimming took off 3 bases at V and 4 bases at J, with 19 bases between the two ends. DNA for the CDR3: TGTGCCAGCAGTGATGTGGGTGGCGGACCGGTTTACGAGCAGTACTTC. Amino acids: CASSDVGGGPVYEQYF.

The chain recombines TRBV27 with TRBJ1-5, with D tentatively TRBD1 (5 bases). Germline V gene sequence: CDR1 MNHEY, CDR2 SMNVEV (reference sequence). The CDR3 covers 15 residues. Trimming removed 0 bases from V and 1 base from J, with 7 bases in between. The CDR3 DNA follows: TGTGCCAGCAGTTTATCGAGACAGAGCAATCAGCCCCAGCATTTT. Protein product: CASSLSRQSNQPQHF.

This clonotype occurred many times. The gene calls are TRBV7-2 and TRBJ1-3, with D maybe TRBD1 (6 bases). Trimming cost V 3 bases and J 2 bases, with 8 bases left between them. The CDR3 sequence is 14 residues long. The germline gives CDR1 SGHTA, CDR2 FQGNSA. The CDR3 here is CASSLWTAGNTIYF. The CDR3 DNA follows: TGTGCCAGCAGCTTGTGGACAGCTGGAAACACCATATATTTT.

The genes are TRBV6-6 and TRBJ2-3; 8 bases are a match to TRBD2. The CDR3 loop spans 13 amino acids. The V gene end was trimmed by 8 bases and the J gene end by 6 bases; junction bases not matched to a gene: 7. In germline, CDR1 is MNHNY, CDR2 SVGAGI (reference sequence). The DNA of the CDR3 is TGTGCCAGCGTCGGGAGGGGGACGGATACGCAGTATTTT. Residues: CASVGRGTDTQYF.

The chain combines TRBV11-2 with TRBJ2-5; 8 bases fit TRBD2. Germline V lookup: CDR1 SGHAT, CDR2 FQNNGV. This CDR3 has 14 amino acids. The trim removed 2 bases at V and 3 bases at J, leaving 2 bases unmatched. CDR3 nucleotide sequence: TGTGCCAGCAGCTTAAGCGGGGGTGAAGAGACCCAGTACTTC. This gives the protein CASSLSGGEETQYF. Supplemented by reference TRBV11-2 and TRBJ2-5, the full variable domain reads EAGVAQSPRYKIIEKRQSVAFWCNPISGHATLYWYQQILGQGPKLLIQFQNNGVVDDSQLPKDRFSAERLKGVDSTLKIQPAKLEDSAVYLCASSLSGGEETQYFGPGTRLLVL.